A single sample is the source of the 27 T cell receptor beta chains below, sequenced in a study of T cells in tuberculosis. TCRdb keeps only in-frame clones here, not all; method: immunoSEQ multiplex PCR. The sample lists about 43,000 clones; roughly 94% were seen once. The material sequenced was PBMCs. The receptor set was obtained from a donor aged 10-30 years with latent tuberculosis or without tuberculosis infection. Some clones in this sample may be carry-over from other donors' samples.

This chain links TRBV19 with TRBJ2-1; D call uncertain. Trimming stripped 5 bases from V and 7 bases from J, with 9 bases between. The CDR3 is 12 residues long. CDR1 is LNHDA and CDR2 is SQIVND in the germline V gene (reference sequence). In DNA form, the CDR3 reads TGTGCCAGTAGTGCCCGCGAGAATGAGCAGTTCTTC. It encodes CASSARENEQFF.

The genes are TRBV30 and TRBJ2-5; the match to TRBD2 covers 9 bases. CDR1 and CDR2 (germline): GTSNPN, SVGIG (reference sequence). This CDR3 region has 15 residues. V lost 0 bases to trimming and J lost 5 bases; unmatched junction nucleotides: 7. CDR3: CAWSVLAGGGETQYF. CDR3 nucleotides: TGTGCCTGGAGTGTACTTGCGGGAGGGGGGGAGACCCAGTACTTC.

The chain employs TRBV27 and TRBJ2-7, with a possible D match to TRBD1 (5 bases). V lost 3 bases, J lost 5 bases, and 17 bases lay in between. This CDR3 has 15 residues. From germline, CDR1 is MNHEY and CDR2 SMNVEV (reference sequence). DNA of the CDR3: TGTGCCAGCAGTTTTTATCCAGGGATGGGTAACGAGCAGTACTTC. It encodes CASSFYPGMGNEQYF.

This clone was seen a handful of times. The chain couples TRBV12-5 to TRBJ2-1; unclear D gene. Trimming stripped 6 bases from V and 0 bases from J, with 12 bases between. This CDR3 has 15 amino acids. Germline V gene data show CDR1 as LGHNT and CDR2 as FRNRAP. The CDR3 nucleotides read TGTGCTAGTGGCTATACCCCAAGCTCCTACAATGAGCAGTTCTTC. Its translation: CASGYTPSSYNEQFF.

This clone appeared once. The V and J genes are TRBV9 and TRBJ2-1, with 7 positions matching TRBD2. V was pared by 3 bases and J by 10 bases, with 7 bases of the junction left unmatched. The CDR3 contains 13 residues. Germline V gene lookup returns CDR1 SGDLS and CDR2 YYNGEE. CDR3 protein: CASSDLLAQEQFF. The CDR3 DNA is TGTGCCAGCAGCGACCTACTAGCGCAAGAGCAGTTCTTC.

The gene calls are TRBV6-1 and TRBJ2-5, with 7 bases fitting TRBD2. Germline values: CDR1 MNHNS, CDR2 SASEGT. Trimming at V came to 11 bases and at J to 7 bases, leaving 10 bases not matched to a gene. This CDR3 spans 12 amino acids. The CDR3 loop is CAGDYGGGTQYF. DNA of the CDR3: TGTGCCGGGGACTATGGGGGGGGGACCCAGTACTTC.

The rearrangement joins TRBV19 to TRBJ1-5, with D perhaps matching TRBD1 (6 bases). The germline CDR1 and CDR2 sequences are LNHDA and SQIVND (reference sequence). Trimming left V 3 bases short and J 4 bases short, with 16 bases between. CDR3 length equals 16 residues. CDR3 coding DNA: TGTGCCAGTAGTATGCTAAGACAGGCTCCAAATCAGCCCCAGCATTTT. This codes for CASSMLRQAPNQPQHF.

This chain joins TRBV23-1 and TRBJ1-2; 9 bases agree with TRBD1. TRBV23-1 is labeled an ORF, and its function is uncertain. CDR3 length equals 16 residues. V lost 4 bases, J lost 0 bases, and 6 bases stayed unmatched. The DNA of the CDR3 is TGCGCCAGCAGTCCGAGCGACAGGGGGTCTAACTATGGCTACACCTTC. It is translated as CASSPSDRGSNYGYTF.

This chain links TRBV2 with TRBJ2-1, with 10 bases that match TRBD1. The ends lost 6 bases at V and 8 bases at J; junction bases unmatched: 13. Germline CDR1 is SNHLY and CDR2 is FYNNEI. There are 16 residues in the CDR3. In DNA form, the CDR3 reads TGTGCCAGCAGGCGTTGGGGGACAGGGGCTTTGGATGAGCAGTTCTTC. Its translation is CASRRWGTGALDEQFF.

This rearrangement joins TRBV5-1 to TRBJ2-1; D is undetermined. This CDR3 comprises 13 residues. The V and J ends lost 0 bases and 4 bases respectively, with 5 bases between them. CDR1 is SGHRS and CDR2 is YFSETQ in the germline V gene. Here the CDR3 DNA reads TGCGCCAGCAGCTTGGGACTTTACAATGAGCAGTTCTTC. Protein sequence: CASSLGLYNEQFF.

The rearrangement joins TRBV7-8 to TRBJ2-5; D is possibly TRBD2 (11 bases). CDR3 length: 15 residues. Germline V gives CDR1 SGHVS, CDR2 FQNEAQ. Trimming removed 1 base from V and 9 bases from J, with 18 bases in between. CDR3 sequence: CASSLVTSGTGAQYF. The CDR3 DNA is TGTGCCAGCAGCTTAGTGACTAGCGGGACAGGGGCCCAGTACTTC.

V is TRBV30 and J is TRBJ2-7, with a weak D call TRBD2 (6 bases). Germline lookup yields CDR1 GTSNPN and CDR2 SVGIG (reference sequence). V lost 4 bases and J lost 2, with 21 bases in between. The CDR3 consists of 16 residues. The CDR3: CAWTPLGLSGTYEQYF. In DNA form, the CDR3 reads TGTGCCTGGACCCCCCTGGGACTTTCCGGAACCTACGAGCAGTACTTC.

The chain links TRBV10-3 to TRBJ1-2; TRBD1 matches 7 bases. CDR1 is ENHRY and CDR2 is SYGVKD in the germline V gene. V gave up 4 bases and J gave up 4 bases; unmatched junction bases: 6. The CDR3 contains 14 residues. The CDR3 protein is CAISGGGQSYGYTF. The CDR3 bases are TGTGCCATCAGTGGTGGGGGACAGTCCTATGGCTACACCTTC.

V gene TRBV2 combines with J gene TRBJ1-5, with 8 bases identical to TRBD1. Trimming took 7 bases from V and 7 from J; bases not matched to a gene: 9. This CDR3 has 14 amino acids. Germline CDR1 SNHLY, CDR2 FYNNEI. The CDR3 loop reads CASTSETGVQPQHF. CDR3 sequence (DNA): TGTGCCAGCACGTCGGAGACAGGGGTCCAGCCCCAGCATTTT.

The J gene is TRBJ1-2, the V gene TRBV4-1; TRBD1 matches 7 bases. With 4 bases clipped from V and 7 bases from J, the junction kept 12 bases outside the gene matches. This CDR3 has 15 amino acids. Per germline, CDR1 MGHRA and CDR2 YSYEKL. CDR3 region: CASSPTRDSGLGYTF. Here the CDR3 DNA reads TGCGCCAGCAGCCCGACCCGGGACAGCGGGCTTGGCTACACCTTC.

V is TRBV14 and J is TRBJ2-3, with 14 bases identical to TRBD2. There are 17 residues in the CDR3. The V segment lost 4 bases and the J segment 2 bases; nucleotides outside the gene matches: 5. Germline V CDR1 and CDR2: SGHDN, FVKESK. CDR3 residues: CASSRPGLAGVTDTQYF. CDR3 DNA sequence: TGTGCCAGCAGCCGCCCGGGACTAGCGGGAGTCACAGATACGCAGTATTTT. Full variable domain (missing parts from reference TRBV14 and TRBJ2-3): EAGVTQFPSHSVIEKGQTVTLRCDPISGHDNLYWYRRVMGKEIKFLLHFVKESKQDESGMPNNRFLAERTGGTYSTLKVQPAELEDSGVYFCASSRPGLAGVTDTQYFGPGTRLTVL.

This chain joins TRBV6-5 and TRBJ1-1, with TRBD1 as a possible D gene (6 bases). Germline CDR1 MNHEY, CDR2 SVGAGI. The ends were cut back, 4 bases at V and 10 bases at J, with 19 bases in the middle. There are 14 residues in the CDR3. CDR3 loop: CASSSLRGGDGAFF. CDR3 in DNA: TGTGCCAGCAGTTCCCTCCGGGGGGGCGATGGAGCTTTCTTT.

The chain is built from TRBV9 and TRBJ1-2, with D perhaps TRBD1 (6 bases). In germline, CDR1 is SGDLS, CDR2 YYNGEE. This CDR3 is built from 15 residues. V lost 0 bases and J 4 bases, leaving 13 bases between the germline ends. This chain's CDR3 is CASSVAPRGLYGYTF. The CDR3 region has the DNA TGTGCCAGCAGCGTAGCCCCCAGGGGTCTCTATGGCTACACCTTC.

V usage is TRBV2 and J usage is TRBJ2-7; 7 bases line up with TRBD1. From germline, CDR1 is SNHLY and CDR2 FYNNEI. V shed 9 bases and J 1 base; nucleotides not matched to a gene: 3. CDR3 length equals 12 residues. The CDR3 protein is CASTGESYEQYF. The CDR3 region has the DNA TGTGCCAGTACAGGGGAATCCTACGAGCAGTACTTC.

By frequency in the sample, this clone is medium-sized. The chain links TRBV6-5 to TRBJ1-2; D is undetermined. Germline-derived CDR1 and CDR2 are MNHEY and SVGAGI. V was cut by 0 bases and J by 6 bases, with 14 bases left in between. This CDR3 is built from 15 residues. CDR3 residues: CASSYSTSSGDGYTF. Written as DNA, the CDR3 is TGTGCCAGCAGTTACTCAACGAGCTCCGGGGATGGCTACACCTTC.

This sequence joins TRBV7-9 and TRBJ1-5; perhaps TRBD1 as D (6 bases). CDR1 and CDR2 (germline): SEHNR, FQNEAQ (reference sequence). This CDR3 comprises 17 residues. The V and J ends lost 5 bases and 4 bases respectively, with 21 bases between them. The CDR3 protein is CASSPIKQGFYNQPQHF. Written as DNA, the CDR3 is TGTGCCAGCAGCCCTATAAAACAGGGTTTTTATAATCAGCCCCAGCATTTT. The whole variable domain, remainder taken from reference TRBV7-9 and TRBJ1-5, is DTGVSQNPRHKITKRGQNVTFRCDPISEHNRLYWYRQTLGQGPEFLTYFQNEAQLEKSRLLSDRFSAERPKGSFSTLEIQRTEQGDSAMYLCASSPIKQGFYNQPQHFGDGTRLSIL.

CDR3 residues: CASSTTGNTEAFF. The CDR3 DNA reads TGTGCCAGTAGTACTACAGGGAACACTGAAGCTTTCTTT. This chain connects TRBV19 to TRBJ1-1; a weak D match, TRBD1 (5 bases). Germline CDR1 reads LNHDA; CDR2 reads SQIVND (reference sequence). The CDR3 loop spans 13 amino acids. Trimming stripped 4 bases from V and 1 base from J, with 7 bases between.

The J gene is TRBJ1-3, the V gene TRBV6-5; D remains ambiguous. V was trimmed by 5 bases and J by 4 bases, leaving 9 bases between them. The CDR3 is made up of 13 amino acids. CDR1 and CDR2 from the germline V gene are MNHEY and SVGAGI. This CDR3 is CASSRRYGNTIYF. The CDR3 bases are TGTGCCAGCAGTAGGCGGTACGGAAACACCATATATTTT.

This clone has only one observation. This chain connects TRBV5-4 to TRBJ1-3; 8 bases align to TRBD1. The germline V gene has CDR1 SGHNT and CDR2 YYREEE (reference sequence). CDR3 length equals 15 residues. The V and J ends lost 3 bases and 4 bases, in that order; junction bases with no gene match: 6. The CDR3 spells CASSSKDRGGNTIYF. The CDR3 DNA reads as TGTGCCAGCAGCTCCAAAGACAGGGGAGGAAACACCATATATTTT.

V usage is TRBV20-1 and J usage is TRBJ2-5; TRBD1 matches at 10 bases. The CDR3 has 11 amino acids. The germline CDR1 and CDR2 sequences are DFQATT and SNEGSKA (reference sequence). CDR3 in DNA: TGCAGCAGGACAGGGGGTGAGACCCAGTACTTC. The encoded protein is CSRTGGETQYF.

V is TRBV19 and J is TRBJ2-1, with TRBD2 matching over 10 bases. CDR3 size: 17 residues. After removal of 6 bases from V and 3 bases from J, the junction contained 11 bases not matched to a gene. The germline gives CDR1 LNHDA, CDR2 SQIVND (reference sequence). Here the CDR3 reads CASRQSVGTSDYNEQFF. Written as DNA, the CDR3 is TGTGCCAGTAGACAAAGTGTAGGGACTAGCGACTACAATGAGCAGTTCTTC.

This chain connects TRBV27 to TRBJ2-1; 8 nucleotides align to TRBD2. Germline V gene lookup returns CDR1 MNHEY and CDR2 SMNVEV (reference sequence). The J segment lost 4 bases and the V segment lost 5 bases, leaving 4 bases of the junction unmatched. The CDR3 extends over 14 amino acids. The CDR3 protein is CASSGSGGYNEQFF. As DNA, the CDR3 is TGTGCCAGCAGTGGGTCGGGAGGGTACAATGAGCAGTTCTTC.